This record covers a single T cell receptor beta chain. These data come from a study of blood T cell repertoires in COVID-19. Across the whole study: Acute and convalescent COVID-19 specimens originated in the United States, Italy and Spain. From T cells, B-cell-depleted T cells, or PBMCs came the material, which was cDNA or gDNA.

This CDR3 spans 17 amino acids. CDR1 is MNHEY and CDR2 is SMNVEV in the germline V gene (reference sequence). The trim removed 6 bases at V and 0 bases at J, leaving 8 bases unmatched. Methods used by the authors: The assay estimated nucleated cells by amplifying reference gene primers. Some clones are missing from TCRdb's copy, which holds only in-frame ones; the method was immunoSEQ multiplex PCR. Clone size and V and J calls were adopted from that table, with D and trimming inferred from the DNA. The table has 25,000 to 35,000 clones, about 80% seen once. The specimen sequenced was peripheral blood. This chain connects TRBV27 to TRBJ1-1; 12 bases are shared with TRBD1. The sequence derives from a woman of 80 years or more with acute or convalescent COVID-19. In DNA, the CDR3 is TGTGCCAGCAGCCGGGGACAGGGGGCTTTCATGAACACTGAAGCTTTCTTT. Residues: CASSRGQGAFMNTEAFF.